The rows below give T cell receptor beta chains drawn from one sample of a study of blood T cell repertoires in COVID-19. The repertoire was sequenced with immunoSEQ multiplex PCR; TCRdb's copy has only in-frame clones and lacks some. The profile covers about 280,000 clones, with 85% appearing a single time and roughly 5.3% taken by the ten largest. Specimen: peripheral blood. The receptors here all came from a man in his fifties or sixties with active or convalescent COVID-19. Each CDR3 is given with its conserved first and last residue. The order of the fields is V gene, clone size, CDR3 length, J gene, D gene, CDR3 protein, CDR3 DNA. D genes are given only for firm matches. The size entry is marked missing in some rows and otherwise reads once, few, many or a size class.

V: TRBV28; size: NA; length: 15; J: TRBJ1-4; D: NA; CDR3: CASSFEQDPLEKLFF; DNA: TGTGCCAGCAGTTTCGAACAGGACCCCCTGGAAAAACTGTTTTTT
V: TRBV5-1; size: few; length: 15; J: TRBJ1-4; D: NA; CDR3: CASSLLGHTNEKLFF; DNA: TGCGCCAGCAGCTTGTTAGGACATACAAATGAAAAACTGTTTTTT
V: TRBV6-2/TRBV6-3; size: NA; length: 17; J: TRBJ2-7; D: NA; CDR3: CASSYSLGTGERGEQYF; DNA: TGTGCCAGCAGTTACTCGTTAGGGACTGGAGAAAGAGGCGAGCAGTACTTC
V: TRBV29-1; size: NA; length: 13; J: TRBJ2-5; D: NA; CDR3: CSVDHSLGETQYF; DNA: TGCAGCGTCGACCACTCCCTAGGAGAGACCCAGTACTTC
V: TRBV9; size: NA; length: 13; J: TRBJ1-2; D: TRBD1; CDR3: CASSVGQGRGYTF; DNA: TGTGCCAGCAGCGTAGGACAGGGTAGGGGCTACACCTTC
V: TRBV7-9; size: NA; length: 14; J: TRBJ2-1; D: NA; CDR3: CASSIQGGYNEQFF; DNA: TGTGCCAGCAGCATCCAGGGCGGCTACAATGAGCAGTTCTTC
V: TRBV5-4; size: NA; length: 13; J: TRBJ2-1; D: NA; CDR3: CASSPPAGNEQFF; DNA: TGTGCCAGCAGCCCCCCTGCCGGGAATGAGCAGTTCTTC
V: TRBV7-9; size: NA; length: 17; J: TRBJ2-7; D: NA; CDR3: CASSPTETGIVPYEQYF; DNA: TGTGCCAGCAGCCCCACCGAAACAGGGATAGTTCCCTACGAGCAGTACTTC
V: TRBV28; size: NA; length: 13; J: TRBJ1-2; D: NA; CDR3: CASSFDTSYGYTF; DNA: TGTGCCAGCAGTTTCGACACTTCCTATGGCTACACCTTC
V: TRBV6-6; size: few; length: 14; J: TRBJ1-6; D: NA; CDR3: CASSYPEMNSPLHF; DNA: TGTGCCAGCAGTTATCCTGAGATGAATTCACCCCTCCACTTT
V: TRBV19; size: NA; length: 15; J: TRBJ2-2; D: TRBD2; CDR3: CASSTIAGGPGELFF; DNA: TGTGCCAGTAGTACTATAGCGGGAGGGCCTGGGGAGCTGTTTTTT
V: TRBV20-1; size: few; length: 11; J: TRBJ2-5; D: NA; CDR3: CSAPRRETQYF; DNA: TGCAGTGCGCCGAGGAGGGAGACCCAGTACTTC
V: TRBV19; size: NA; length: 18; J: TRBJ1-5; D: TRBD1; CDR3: CASSSTDRAGWMYQPQHF; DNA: TGTGCCAGTAGTTCCACGGACAGGGCGGGTTGGATGTATCAGCCCCAGCATTTT
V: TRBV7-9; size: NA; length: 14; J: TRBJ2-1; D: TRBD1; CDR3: CASSLAGGEGEQFF; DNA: TGTGCCAGCAGCTTAGCAGGGGGCGAGGGTGAGCAGTTCTTC